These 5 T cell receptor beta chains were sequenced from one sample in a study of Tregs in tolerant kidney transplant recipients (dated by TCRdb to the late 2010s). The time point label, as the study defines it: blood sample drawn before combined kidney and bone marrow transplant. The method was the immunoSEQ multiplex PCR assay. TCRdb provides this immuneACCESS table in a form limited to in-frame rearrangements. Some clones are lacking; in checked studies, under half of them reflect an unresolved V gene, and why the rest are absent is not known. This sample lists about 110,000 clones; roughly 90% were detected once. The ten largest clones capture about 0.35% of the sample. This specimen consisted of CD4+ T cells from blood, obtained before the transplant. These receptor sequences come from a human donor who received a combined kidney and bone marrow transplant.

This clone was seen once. The CDR3 DNA follows: TGTGCCAGCAGCGAGCTGGGAGGGACTGAAGCTTTCTTT. The encoded protein is CASSELGGTEAFF. The chain has TRBV9 and TRBJ1-1; D uncertain. V dropped 3 bases and J dropped 5 bases, with 11 bases sitting between them. Germline V gene data show CDR1 as SGDLS and CDR2 as YYNGEE. CDR3 length: 13 amino acids.

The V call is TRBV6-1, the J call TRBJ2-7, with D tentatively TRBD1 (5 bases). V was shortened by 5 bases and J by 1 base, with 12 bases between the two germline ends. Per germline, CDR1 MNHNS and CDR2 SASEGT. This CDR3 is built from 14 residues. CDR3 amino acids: CASSPLRQSYEQYF. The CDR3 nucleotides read TGTGCCAGCAGTCCGCTCCGACAGTCCTACGAGCAGTACTTC.

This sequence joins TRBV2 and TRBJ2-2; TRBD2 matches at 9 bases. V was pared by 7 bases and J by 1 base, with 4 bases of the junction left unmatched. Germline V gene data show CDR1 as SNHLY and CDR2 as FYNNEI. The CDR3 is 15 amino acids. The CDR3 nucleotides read TGTGCCAGCACCATAGCGGGGGTGAACACCGGGGAGCTGTTTTTT. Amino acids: CASTIAGVNTGELFF.

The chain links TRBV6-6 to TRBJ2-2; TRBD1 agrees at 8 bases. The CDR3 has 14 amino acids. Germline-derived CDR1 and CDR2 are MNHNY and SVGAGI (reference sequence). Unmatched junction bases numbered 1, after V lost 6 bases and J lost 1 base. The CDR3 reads CASSGQGNTGELFF. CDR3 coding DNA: TGTGCCAGCAGCGGACAGGGGAACACCGGGGAGCTGTTTTTT.

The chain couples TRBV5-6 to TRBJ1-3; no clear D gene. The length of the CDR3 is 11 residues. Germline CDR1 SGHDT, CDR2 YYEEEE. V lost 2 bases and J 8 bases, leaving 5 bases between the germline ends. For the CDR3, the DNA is TGTGCCAGCAGCTTTCGAGACACCATATATTTT. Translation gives CASSFRDTIYF.